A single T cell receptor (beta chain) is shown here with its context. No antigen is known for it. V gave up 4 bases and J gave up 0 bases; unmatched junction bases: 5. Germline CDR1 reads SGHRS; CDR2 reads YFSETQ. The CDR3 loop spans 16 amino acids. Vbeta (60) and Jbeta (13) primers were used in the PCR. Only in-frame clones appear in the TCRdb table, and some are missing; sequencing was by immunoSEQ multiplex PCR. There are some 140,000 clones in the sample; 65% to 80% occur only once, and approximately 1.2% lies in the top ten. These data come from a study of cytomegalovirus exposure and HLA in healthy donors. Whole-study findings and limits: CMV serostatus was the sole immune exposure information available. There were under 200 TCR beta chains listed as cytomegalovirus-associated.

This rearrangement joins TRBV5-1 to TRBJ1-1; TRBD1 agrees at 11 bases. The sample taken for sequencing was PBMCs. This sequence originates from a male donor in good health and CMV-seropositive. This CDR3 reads CASSQGQGGLNTEAFF. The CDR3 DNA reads TGCGCCAGCAGCCAGGGACAGGGGGGACTGAACACTGAAGCTTTCTTT.